The 20 T cell receptor beta chains reported below all come from one sample, sequenced in a study of shared clonotypes between healthy human individuals. Naive CD8 cells were CD45RO-negative, positively selected for CCR7, excluding terminally differentiated effector memory CD45RA+ cells. Libraries were prepared by immunoSEQ multiplex PCR; TCRdb keeps only in-frame clonotypes and omits some of them. The sample includes roughly 570,000 clones, roughly 98% of them seen just once. Specimen: naive CD8+ T cells sorted from blood. Every receptor here comes from a man between 25 and 39 years old in good health.

The chain couples TRBV6-5 to TRBJ2-1; 7 positions match TRBD1. The CDR3 sequence is 13 residues long. The germline CDR1 and CDR2 sequences are MNHEY and SVGAGI. V lost 3 bases and J lost 8; bases outside the gene matches: 4. CDR3: CASSYVGGHEQFF. The CDR3 DNA follows: TGTGCCAGCAGTTATGTAGGGGGCCATGAGCAGTTCTTC.

This chain connects TRBV2 to TRBJ2-5; D is ambiguous. The CDR3 extends over 13 amino acids. Deletions cut 9 bases from V and 1 base from J, with 12 bases between. From germline, CDR1 is SNHLY and CDR2 FYNNEI. DNA for the CDR3: TGTGCCAGAGACGTAAACAGCCAAGAGACCCAGTACTTC. Translated, it gives CARDVNSQETQYF. Full variable domain (rest looked up from reference TRBV2 and TRBJ2-5): EPEVTQTPSHQVTQMGQEVILRCVPISNHLYFYWYRQILGQKVEFLVSFYNNEISEKSEIFDDQFSVERPDGSNFTLKIRSTKLEDSAMYFCARDVNSQETQYFGPGTRLLVL.

This clone was seen just once. This rearrangement joins TRBV30 to TRBJ2-1; 7 nucleotides align to TRBD2. CDR3 size: 14 residues. Looked up from germline, CDR1 is GTSNPN and CDR2 is SVGIG (reference sequence). Trimming removed 1 base from V and 3 bases from J; junction bases left unmatched: 3. CDR3 residues: CAWSAGGGYNEQFF. The CDR3 DNA sequence: TGTGCCTGGAGTGCGGGGGGTGGCTACAATGAGCAGTTCTTC.

This chain connects TRBV19 to TRBJ1-5, with D uncertain. The V gene's germline CDR1 is LNHDA and CDR2 SQIVND (reference sequence). This CDR3 is 15 amino acids long. Trimming stripped 1 base from V and 6 bases from J, with 13 bases between. CDR3 sequence reads: CASSIALGVTQPQHF. As DNA, the CDR3 is TGTGCCAGTAGTATAGCCTTAGGAGTAACTCAGCCCCAGCATTTT.

This chain uses TRBV2 with TRBJ2-7; D is unclear. The ends were cut back, 3 bases at V and 2 bases at J, with 20 bases in the middle. CDR3 size: 17 residues. Germline loops: CDR1 SNHLY, CDR2 FYNNEI. The CDR3 sequence is CASSDRPESPPPYEQYF. The DNA of the CDR3 is TGTGCCAGCAGTGACAGGCCCGAATCCCCCCCACCCTACGAGCAGTACTTC.

This chain links TRBV7-2 with TRBJ1-5, with D possibly being TRBD1 (6 bases). In germline, CDR1 is SGHTA, CDR2 FQGNSA. This CDR3 contains 19 residues. V was pared by 1 base and J by 2 bases, with 21 bases between. CDR3 nucleotides: TGTGCCAGCAGCTTAGGCCCGGGGGCGGGTATAGGCGGCAATCAGCCCCAGCATTTT. Translation gives CASSLGPGAGIGGNQPQHF.

CDR3 loop: CASNPGTIGYNEQFF. The CDR3 DNA reads as TGTGCCAGTAACCCAGGGACTATCGGATACAATGAGCAGTTCTTC. The gene calls are TRBV19 and TRBJ2-1, with 7 bases that match TRBD2. Per the germline V gene, CDR1 is LNHDA and CDR2 is SQIVND (reference sequence). This CDR3 region has 15 residues. Unmatched junction bases numbered 10, after V lost 7 bases and J lost 4 bases.

This rearrangement joins TRBV5-4 to TRBJ1-4; perhaps TRBD1 as D (5 bases). V was clipped by 2 bases and J by 11 bases, with 22 bases between them. Germline V gives CDR1 SGHNT, CDR2 YYREEE (reference sequence). This CDR3 is 16 amino acids long. CDR3 region: CASSFRAGPAGSKLFF. The CDR3 DNA reads as TGTGCCAGCAGCTTCAGGGCAGGTCCCGCCGGGTCGAAACTGTTTTTT.

The genes are TRBV7-9 and TRBJ2-3, with TRBD1 matching over 10 bases. Germline CDR1 reads SEHNR; CDR2 reads FQNEAQ (reference sequence). The CDR3 consists of 15 residues. V gave up 5 bases and J gave up 10 bases; unmatched junction bases: 12. For the CDR3, the DNA is TGTGCCAGCAGCCCCCCAGGAGACAGGGGGCCGGCGCAGTATTTT. It encodes CASSPPGDRGPAQYF.

The V call is TRBV7-9, the J call TRBJ2-7; 9 nucleotides agree with TRBD1. The CDR3 runs to 15 residues. With V trimmed by 5 bases and J by 2 bases, 7 bases remained unmatched. CDR1 is SEHNR and CDR2 is FQNEAQ in the germline V gene (reference sequence). Here the CDR3 DNA reads TGTGCCAGCAGCCCGGACAGGGGTCGTACCTACGAGCAGTACTTC. Translation: CASSPDRGRTYEQYF.

A remark on this clone: Other nucleotide sequences from this sample produce the same CDR3. V and J are TRBV28 and TRBJ2-7, with a weak D call TRBD1 (5 bases). Germline values: CDR1 MDHEN, CDR2 SYDVKM. The V gene lost 3 bases and the J gene lost 3 bases, with 9 bases spanning the gap. The CDR3 runs 13 residues. The DNA of the CDR3 is TGTGCCAGCAGTTTTGGCAGGGTCTACGAGCAGTACTTC. It specifies CASSFGRVYEQYF.

Notes on this clone: An end of the junction differs from the germline gene, which may be a read error. V is TRBV9 and J is TRBJ2-3, with TRBD2 identical over 11 bases. The germline V gene encodes CDR1 SGDLS and CDR2 YYNGEE. The CDR3 is 15 residues long. DNA for the CDR3: TGTGCCAGCACCGTAGGTCTAGCGGGAGGAGATACGCAGTATTTT. Protein product: CASTVGLAGGDTQYF.

The table lists this clone with a count of one. The genes are TRBV4-3 and TRBJ2-1, with 9 bases fitting TRBD1. The CDR3 sequence is 14 residues long. The junction had 5 bases not matched to a gene; V was cut back by 6 bases and J by 5 bases. Germline CDR1 is LGHNA and CDR2 is YSLEER. CDR3 nucleotide sequence: TGCGCCAGCAGACAGGGGGCAATTAACAATGAGCAGTTCTTC. It is translated as CASRQGAINNEQFF.

This clone was recorded once. The chain recombines TRBV9 with TRBJ2-2; no clear D gene. From germline, CDR1 is SGDLS and CDR2 YYNGEE. CDR3 size: 13 residues. Trimming took 7 bases from V and 1 from J, leaving 8 bases between them. The chain's CDR3 is CASSEVNTGELFF. As DNA, the CDR3 is TGTGCCAGCTCAGAGGTGAACACCGGGGAGCTGTTTTTT. The full variable domain, in which reference TRBV9 and TRBJ2-2 provide the parts outside the CDR3, is DSGVTQTPKHLITATGQRVTLRCSPRSGDLSVYWYQQSLDQGLQFLIQYYNGEERAKGNILERFSAQQFPDLHSELNLSSLELGDSALYFCASSEVNTGELFFGEGSRLTVL.

The chain has TRBV7-6 and TRBJ2-3; 12 nucleotides match TRBD2. The trim removed 5 bases at V and 3 bases at J, leaving 3 bases unmatched. This CDR3 region has 15 residues. In germline, CDR1 is SGHVS, CDR2 FNYEAQ. CDR3: CASSIGTSGTDTQYF. CDR3 coding DNA: TGTGCCAGCAGCATCGGGACTAGCGGGACAGATACGCAGTATTTT.

On this clone: Other DNA sequences from this sample encode an identical CDR3 as well. J is TRBJ2-7 and V is TRBV27; D not resolved. Deletions cut 2 bases from V and 4 bases from J, with 9 bases between. The CDR3 has 13 residues. CDR1 and CDR2 (germline): MNHEY, SMNVEV (reference sequence). CDR3 protein: CASSLRQSYEQYF. The CDR3 coding sequence is TGTGCCAGCAGTTTACGTCAGAGTTACGAGCAGTACTTC.

The chain employs TRBV27 and TRBJ2-7, with TRBD2 as a possible D gene (5 bases). Trimming took 5 bases from V and 0 from J, leaving 11 bases between them. This CDR3 contains 14 residues. The germline CDR1 and CDR2 sequences are MNHEY and SMNVEV (reference sequence). The CDR3 sequence: CASSPSGFSYEQYF. CDR3 bases: TGTGCCAGCAGTCCCTCGGGATTCTCCTACGAGCAGTACTTC.

This chain uses TRBV10-3 with TRBJ1-5; 7 nucleotides agree with TRBD1. V was clipped by 3 bases and J by 8 bases; unmatched bases: 7. The CDR3 contains 14 residues. CDR1 and CDR2 from the germline V gene are ENHRY and SYGVKD. CDR3 protein: CAISDTSGQEPQHF. In nucleotides, the CDR3 is TGTGCCATCAGTGATACCTCCGGACAGGAGCCCCAGCATTTT.

The chain recombines TRBV2 with TRBJ2-7, with TRBD2 as a possible D gene (6 bases). This CDR3 has 11 residues. The germline V and J ends were trimmed by 8 bases and 7 bases, with 12 bases remaining between them. Per the germline V gene, CDR1 is SNHLY and CDR2 is FYNNEI. CDR3 sequence: CASFTAGEQYF. DNA for the CDR3: TGTGCCAGCTTTACTGCGGGAGAGCAGTACTTC.

This clone was seen only once. The chain carries TRBV18 and TRBJ2-7; D perhaps matches TRBD2 (6 bases). This CDR3 is built from 16 residues. The germline gives CDR1 KGHSH, CDR2 LQKENI. V was clipped by 3 bases and J by 10 bases, with 25 bases between them. CDR3 residues: CASSPPDAGTPLGQYF. The CDR3 DNA reads as TGTGCCAGCTCACCCCCGGACGCCGGGACTCCCTTGGGACAGTACTTC.